The 27 T cell receptor beta chains in this list originate from one sample, sequenced in a study of neurological immune-mediated disorders. A single record per CDR3 protein comes from TCRdb applying MiXCR to the 5' RACE reads. Of fewer than 85,000 distinct CDR3 sequences in the sample, 3.5% to 5% were seen once. Sequencing used PBMCs. These receptors came from a man aged 25-40 years with multiple sclerosis.

This clonotype was seen many times. This chain uses TRBV29-1 with TRBJ2-1; no reliable D call. The V gene lost 7 bases and the J gene lost 13 bases, with 8 bases spanning the gap. Germline V gives CDR1 SQVTM, CDR2 ANQGSEA. The length of the CDR3 is 8 residues. In DNA, the CDR3 is TGCAGCGCCGGAACACAGTTCTTC. Translating it yields CSAGTQFF.

The table lists this clonotype with many counts. This sequence joins TRBV10-2 and TRBJ2-7; D may be TRBD1 or TRBD2 (5 bases each). This CDR3 has 14 amino acids. Germline V gene data show CDR1 as WSHSY and CDR2 as SAAADI. Trimming took 6 bases from V and 2 from J, leaving 14 bases between them. CDR3 DNA: TGCGCCAGCAGGGGGACCGGGACCCCCTACGAGCAGTACTTC. This sequence encodes CASRGTGTPYEQYF.

The V gene is TRBV7-6, the J gene TRBJ2-5; 12 bases are a match to TRBD2. V was pared by 0 bases and J by 3 bases, with 2 bases of the junction left unmatched. The CDR3 spans 16 residues. CDR1 and CDR2 from the germline V gene are SGHVS and FNYEAQ. In nucleotides, the CDR3 is TGTGCCAGCAGCTTAGCACGGACTAGCGGGGAAGAGACCCAGTACTTC. This translates into CASSLARTSGEETQYF.

This clonotype has a count of ten or more. In DNA form, the CDR3 reads TGTGCCAGCAGTTTGTGGGCTAATCAAGAGACCCAGTACTTC. The encoded protein is CASSLWANQETQYF. The chain joins TRBV12-3 or TRBV12-4 to TRBJ2-5; no reliable D call. This CDR3 has 14 amino acids. V was trimmed by 3 bases and J by 2 bases, leaving 10 bases between them.

This clonotype was found many times. The chain is built from TRBV20-1 and TRBJ1-1; a weak D match, TRBD1 (6 bases). Germline values: CDR1 DFQATT, CDR2 SNEGSKA (reference sequence). The CDR3 has 13 residues. V was clipped by 1 base and J by 5 bases, with 11 bases between them. CDR3 in amino acids: CSARVTGRTEAFF. CDR3 DNA sequence: TGCAGTGCTAGAGTGACAGGACGGACTGAAGCTTTCTTT.

The table lists this clonotype with many counts. The chain employs TRBV4-3 and TRBJ1-1; D uncertain. Germline CDR1 LGHNA, CDR2 YSLEER. The CDR3 loop spans 15 amino acids. V lost 0 bases to trimming and J lost 2 bases, with 10 bases between them. This chain's CDR3 is CASSQEVSGNTEAFF. The CDR3 DNA reads as TGCGCCAGCAGCCAAGAAGTATCTGGCAACACTGAAGCTTTCTTT.

As to this clonotype: Given the absence of the conserved phenylalanine or tryptophan at the CDR3 end, a read error is likely. The chain couples TRBV3-1 to TRBJ1-2; D not resolved. The CDR3 has 14 amino acids. Germline V gene lookup returns CDR1 LGHDT and CDR2 YNNKEL (reference sequence). The CDR3 protein is CASNQFLGNYGYTV. CDR3 nucleotides: TGTGCCAGCAACCAATTTCTGGGGAACTATGGCTACACCGTC.

This clonotype has a count of ten or more. The genes are TRBV6-5 and TRBJ1-1, with D unresolved. CDR1 is MNHEY, CDR2 SVGAGI, per germline. V was cut by 6 bases and J by 6 bases, with 8 bases left in between. The CDR3 contains 11 residues. CDR3 region: CASRRAAEAFF. DNA for the CDR3: TGTGCCAGCAGACGGGCCGCTGAAGCTTTCTTT.

This clonotype was counted at least ten times. The junction does not match germline at one end; this may be a read error. This chain uses TRBV20-1 with TRBJ1-5, with D possibly matching TRBD1 (6 bases). Germline lookup yields CDR1 DFQATT and CDR2 SNEGSKA (reference sequence). The CDR3 loop spans 14 amino acids. The CDR3 reads CSARASAPYGGQNF. The CDR3 DNA follows: TGCAGTGCTAGAGCTAGTGCACCCTATGGGGGCCAGAATTTT.

This clonotype was seen many times. The chain uses TRBV12-3 or TRBV12-4 and TRBJ1-1; 8 nucleotides agree with TRBD1. The CDR3 length is 16 residues. The V gene end was trimmed by 4 bases and the J gene end by 1 base; junction bases not matched to a gene: 8. The chain's CDR3 is CASSSLQGTGNTEAFF. In nucleotides, the CDR3 is TGTGCCAGCAGTTCATTACAGGGGACAGGGAACACTGAAGCTTTCTTT.

This clonotype was observed many times. The chain carries TRBV20-1 and TRBJ2-3; the D is unclear. The CDR3 loop spans 15 amino acids. Trimming took off 3 bases at V and 2 bases at J, with 15 bases between the two ends. Germline CDR1 is DFQATT and CDR2 is SNEGSKA (reference sequence). Written as DNA, the CDR3 is TGCAGTGCTAGTAGACCCAGAAGTTCCACAGATACGCAGTATTTT. Its translation is CSASRPRSSTDTQYF.

This clonotype was observed at least ten times. The genes are TRBV2 and TRBJ2-1, with D perhaps TRBD1 or TRBD2 (5 bases each). V lost 7 bases, J lost 0 bases, and 10 bases lay in between. The CDR3 contains 14 residues. Germline-derived CDR1 and CDR2 are SNHLY and FYNNEI. The CDR3 nucleotides read TGTGCCAGCATTTGGGGGAACTCCTACAATGAGCAGTTCTTC. Amino acid sequence: CASIWGNSYNEQFF.

This clonotype was seen ten or more times. V usage is TRBV27 and J usage is TRBJ1-2; D might be TRBD1 (5 bases). Germline values: CDR1 MNHEY, CDR2 SMNVEV (reference sequence). V lost 5 bases to trimming and J lost 2 bases, with 21 bases between them. The CDR3 is 17 residues long. The CDR3 sequence: CASSEAVVLGTNYGYTF. DNA of the CDR3: TGTGCCAGCAGTGAAGCCGTAGTGTTGGGGACCAACTATGGCTACACCTTC.

This clonotype was observed at least ten times. This chain uses TRBV20-1 with TRBJ2-1; TRBD2 aligns across 11 bases. V was clipped by 7 bases and J by 4 bases; unmatched bases: 3. CDR1 DFQATT and CDR2 SNEGSKA come from the germline V gene (reference sequence). The CDR3 runs to 13 residues. The chain's CDR3 is CSVSGGAYNEQFF. As DNA, the CDR3 is TGCAGTGTTAGCGGGGGGGCGTACAATGAGCAGTTCTTC.

At least ten counts were recorded for this clonotype. The chain is built from TRBV5-6 and TRBJ2-1; no clear D gene. The CDR3 runs to 14 residues. CDR1 is SGHDT and CDR2 is YYEEEE in the germline V gene. Trimming removed 0 bases from V and 9 bases from J, with 13 bases in between. In nucleotides, the CDR3 is TGTGCCAGCAGCTTGGTCGGCGGCGGCCCTGAGCAGTTCTTC. Encoded protein: CASSLVGGGPEQFF.

The table lists this clonotype with many counts. The chain recombines TRBV11-2 with TRBJ2-4, with 9 bases lining up with TRBD1. The CDR3 is made up of 13 amino acids. Trimming removed 6 bases from V and 7 bases from J; junction bases left unmatched: 4. Germline V lookup: CDR1 SGHAT, CDR2 FQNNGV. This chain's CDR3 is CASSTGQGNIQYF. The CDR3 coding sequence is TGTGCCAGCAGTACGGGACAGGGCAACATTCAGTACTTC.

This clonotype has ten or more counts. V gene TRBV7-9 combines with J gene TRBJ1-2; 7 bases agree with TRBD1. The trim removed 5 bases at V and 1 base at J, leaving 10 bases unmatched. Per germline, CDR1 SEHNR and CDR2 FQNEAQ (reference sequence). This CDR3 comprises 16 residues. CDR3 sequence: CASSGTPQGFNYGYTF. Here the CDR3 DNA reads TGTGCCAGCAGCGGAACGCCACAGGGGTTTAACTATGGCTACACCTTC. Combining the CDR3 with reference TRBV7-9 and TRBJ1-2 gives the whole variable domain DTGVSQNPRHKITKRGQNVTFRCDPISEHNRLYWYRQTLGQGPEFLTYFQNEAQLEKSRLLSDRFSAERPKGSFSTLEIQRTEQGDSAMYLCASSGTPQGFNYGYTFGSGTRLTVV.

The table lists this clonotype with many counts. The rearrangement joins TRBV4-3 to TRBJ1-1; 7 bases fit TRBD1. The CDR3 consists of 15 residues. Trimming took 4 bases from V and 3 from J; bases not matched to a gene: 8. Looked up from germline, CDR1 is LGHNA and CDR2 is YSLEER. Here the CDR3 DNA reads TGCGCCAGCAGCCGAAGGGCAGGGGGGGACACTGAAGCTTTCTTT. Its translation is CASSRRAGGDTEAFF.

In its sample, this clonotype was seen a few times. The chain combines TRBV18 with TRBJ1-4; D unclear. Germline V gives CDR1 KGHSH, CDR2 LQKENI. The CDR3 contains 14 residues. V was shortened by 6 bases and J by 3 bases, with 11 bases between the two germline ends. CDR3: CASSPAGANEKLFF. CDR3 nucleotide sequence: TGTGCCAGCTCCCCGGCGGGAGCTAATGAAAAACTGTTTTTT.

This clonotype was seen at least ten times. The chain is built from TRBV3-1 and TRBJ1-5, with D tentatively TRBD1 (5 bases). Trimming shortened V by 0 bases and J by 6 bases, and 6 bases separated the two germline ends. The germline gives CDR1 LGHDT, CDR2 YNNKEL (reference sequence). The CDR3 length is 13 residues. CDR3 protein: CASSQDRVQPQHF. Here the CDR3 DNA reads TGTGCCAGCAGCCAAGACAGGGTTCAGCCCCAGCATTTT.

This clonotype was found many times. The chain couples TRBV18 to TRBJ2-1, with D perhaps TRBD1 (6 bases). Trimming pared 0 bases from V and 6 bases from J, leaving 9 bases between. CDR1 is KGHSH and CDR2 is LQKENI in the germline V gene. This CDR3 region has 14 residues. CDR3 residues: CASSPPTGGNEQFF. DNA of the CDR3: TGTGCCAGCTCACCACCGACAGGCGGCAATGAGCAGTTCTTC. Looking up the rest from reference TRBV18 and TRBJ2-1 gives the full variable domain: NAGVMQNPRHLVRRRGQEARLRCSPMKGHSHVYWYRQLPEEGLKFMVYLQKENIIDESGMPKERFSAEFPKEGPSILRIQQVVRGDSAAYFCASSPPTGGNEQFFGPGTRLTVL.

The table lists this clonotype with many counts. J is TRBJ2-2 and V is TRBV20-1; D not resolved. In germline, CDR1 is DFQATT, CDR2 SNEGSKA (reference sequence). Trimming removed 0 bases at V and 0 bases at J, with 11 bases between. The CDR3 contains 16 residues. The CDR3 DNA reads as TGCAGTGCTAGAGATAGGATAGGAACGAACACCGGGGAGCTGTTTTTT. As protein: CSARDRIGTNTGELFF.

This clonotype was seen many times. The chain combines TRBV6-2 or TRBV6-3 with TRBJ2-4; 11 bases are shared with TRBD1. CDR1 is MNHEY and CDR2 is SVGEGT in the germline V gene. Losses at the gene ends were 6 bases for V and 1 base for J; bases not matched to a gene: 5. The CDR3 runs 16 residues. The CDR3 DNA is TGTGCCAGCAGGCTAGGACAGGGGGCGGCCAAAAACATTCAGTACTTC. As protein: CASRLGQGAAKNIQYF.

The sample holds many counts of this clonotype. V is TRBV20-1 and J is TRBJ1-3; weak D call: TRBD1 (6 bases). Germline CDR1 and CDR2: DFQATT and SNEGSKA (reference sequence). This CDR3 region has 16 residues. Trimming pared 2 bases from V and 4 bases from J, leaving 18 bases between. The CDR3 bases are TGCAGTGCTAGACCACGAGGGTCCGGGACAGGAAACACCATATATTTT. It is translated as CSARPRGSGTGNTIYF.

This clonotype was seen ten or more times. The chain carries TRBV12-3 or TRBV12-4 and TRBJ1-6; D is uncertain. Trimming removed 0 bases from V and 9 bases from J, with 6 bases in between. The CDR3 is 13 amino acids. CDR3 region: CASSLATGSPLHF. CDR3 DNA sequence: TGTGCCAGCAGTTTAGCGACGGGTTCACCCCTCCACTTT.

This clonotype showed up many times. The chain recombines TRBV20-1 with TRBJ1-1; 8 nucleotides line up with TRBD1. CDR1 DFQATT and CDR2 SNEGSKA come from the germline V gene (reference sequence). Trimming at V came to 3 bases and at J to 5 bases, leaving 8 bases not matched to a gene. CDR3 size: 14 residues. The CDR3 DNA sequence: TGCAGTGCTAGTCGGACAGGGACAAGGACTGAAGCTTTCTTT. As protein: CSASRTGTRTEAFF.

This clonotype has ten or more counts. The chain recombines TRBV4-1 with TRBJ2-1; 12 bases match TRBD2. V shed 0 bases, J shed 7 bases, and the junction held 10 bases outside the gene matches. The CDR3 is 18 residues long. In germline, CDR1 is MGHRA, CDR2 YSYEKL. The CDR3 DNA is TGCGCCAGCAGCCAAGATGGTTATTGGACTAGCGGGGTAAATGAGCAGTTCTTC. Amino acids: CASSQDGYWTSGVNEQFF.